This TCR beta chain came from a study of T cell repertoires in cytomegalovirus infection. Study-wide context: It was the public TCR beta signatures that indicated both CMV infection and matching HLA type.

The germline V gene encodes CDR1 SGHAT and CDR2 FQNNGV. The CDR3 is made up of 14 amino acids. Remarks on this clonotype: The antigen is undetermined. The junction shows a germline mismatch at one end, possibly a read error.

Study-wide results and limits: CMV carriers with the relevant HLA were identified by cumulative public TCR beta family frequency. HLA-C-restricted TCR beta clonotypes specific for CMV led the ex vivo response.

TCRdb ran MiXCR on the reads and lists one entry per CDR3 protein. Counted here are some 700,000 distinct CDR3 sequences, under 40% occurring once; the ten biggest clones make up about 2.8%. This sequence was found in a human donor in good health (CMV status not recorded). Some clones in this sample may be carry-over from other donors' samples. The J gene is TRBJ2-5, the V gene TRBV11-2; D remains unclear. Sequenced: PBMCs. Written as DNA, the CDR3 is TGTGCCAGCATCTTAGTCCCCCGCCAAGAGACCCAGTACTTC. Translation: CASILVPRQETQYF.